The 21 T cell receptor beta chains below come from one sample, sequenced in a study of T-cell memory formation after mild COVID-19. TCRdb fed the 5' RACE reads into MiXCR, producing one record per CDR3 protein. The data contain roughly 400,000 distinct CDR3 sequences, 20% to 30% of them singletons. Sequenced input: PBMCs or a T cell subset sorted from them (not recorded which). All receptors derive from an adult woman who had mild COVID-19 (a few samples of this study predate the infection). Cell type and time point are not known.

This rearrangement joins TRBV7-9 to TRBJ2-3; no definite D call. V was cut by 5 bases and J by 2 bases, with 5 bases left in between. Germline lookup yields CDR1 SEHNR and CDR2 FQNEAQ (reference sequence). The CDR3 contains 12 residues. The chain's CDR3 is CASSATTDTQYF. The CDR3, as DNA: TGTGCCAGCAGCGCTACCACAGATACGCAGTATTTT.

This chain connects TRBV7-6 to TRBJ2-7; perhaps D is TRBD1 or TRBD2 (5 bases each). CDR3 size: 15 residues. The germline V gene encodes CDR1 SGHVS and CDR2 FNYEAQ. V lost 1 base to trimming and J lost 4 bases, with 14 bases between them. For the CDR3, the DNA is TGTGCCAGCAGCTTAGAGGGGACCTTATCTTACGAGCAGTACTTC. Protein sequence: CASSLEGTLSYEQYF.

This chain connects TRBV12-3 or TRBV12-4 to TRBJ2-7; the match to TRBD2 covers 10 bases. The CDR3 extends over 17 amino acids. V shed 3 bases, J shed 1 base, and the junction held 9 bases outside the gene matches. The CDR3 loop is CASSFGKTSGVSYEQYF. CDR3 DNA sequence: TGTGCCAGCAGTTTTGGAAAAACTAGCGGGGTTTCCTACGAGCAGTACTTC.

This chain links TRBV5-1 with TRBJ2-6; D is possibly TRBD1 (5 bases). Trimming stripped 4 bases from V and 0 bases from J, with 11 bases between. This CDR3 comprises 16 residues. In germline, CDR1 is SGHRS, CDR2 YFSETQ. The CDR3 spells CASSPRQSSGANVLTF. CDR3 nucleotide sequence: TGCGCCAGCAGCCCTAGACAGAGCTCTGGGGCCAACGTCCTGACTTTC.

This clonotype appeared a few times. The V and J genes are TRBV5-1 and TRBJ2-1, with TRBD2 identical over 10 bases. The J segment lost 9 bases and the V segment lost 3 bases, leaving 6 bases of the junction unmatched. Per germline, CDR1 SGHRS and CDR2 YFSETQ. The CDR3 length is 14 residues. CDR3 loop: CASSYGTSASEQFF. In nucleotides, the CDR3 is TGCGCCAGCAGCTACGGGACTAGCGCCTCTGAGCAGTTCTTC.

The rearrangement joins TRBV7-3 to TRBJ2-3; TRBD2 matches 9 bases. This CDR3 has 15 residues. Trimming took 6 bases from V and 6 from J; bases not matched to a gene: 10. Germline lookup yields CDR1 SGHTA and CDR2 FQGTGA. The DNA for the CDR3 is TGTGCCAGCAGTTATGTAGCGGGAGTAGGGGATACGCAGTATTTT. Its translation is CASSYVAGVGDTQYF.

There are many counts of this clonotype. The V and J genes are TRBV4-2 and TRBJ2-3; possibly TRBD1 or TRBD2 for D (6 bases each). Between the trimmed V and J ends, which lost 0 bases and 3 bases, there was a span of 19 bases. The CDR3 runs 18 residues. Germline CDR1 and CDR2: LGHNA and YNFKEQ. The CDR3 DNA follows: TGTGCCAGCAGCCAAGACCCTTGGGGGGCCCCAGGGACAGATACGCAGTATTTT. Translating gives CASSQDPWGAPGTDTQYF.

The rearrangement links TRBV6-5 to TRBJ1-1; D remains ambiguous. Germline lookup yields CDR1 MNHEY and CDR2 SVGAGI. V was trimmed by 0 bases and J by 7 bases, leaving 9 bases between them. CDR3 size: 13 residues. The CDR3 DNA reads TGTGCCAGCAGTTACTCCCGCTCGGATGAAGCTTTCTTT. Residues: CASSYSRSDEAFF.

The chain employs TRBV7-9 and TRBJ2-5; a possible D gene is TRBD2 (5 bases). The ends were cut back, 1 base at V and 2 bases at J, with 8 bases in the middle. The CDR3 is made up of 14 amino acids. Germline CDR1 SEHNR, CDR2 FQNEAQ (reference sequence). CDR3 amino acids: CASSLEAEQETQYF. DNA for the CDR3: TGTGCCAGCAGCTTAGAAGCGGAACAAGAGACCCAGTACTTC.

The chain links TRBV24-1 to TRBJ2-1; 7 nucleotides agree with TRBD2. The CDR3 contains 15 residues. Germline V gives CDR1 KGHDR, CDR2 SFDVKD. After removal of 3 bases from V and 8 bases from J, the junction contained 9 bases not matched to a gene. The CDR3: CATSDKLAEKDEQFF. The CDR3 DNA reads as TGTGCCACCAGTGATAAGCTAGCGGAGAAGGATGAGCAGTTCTTC.

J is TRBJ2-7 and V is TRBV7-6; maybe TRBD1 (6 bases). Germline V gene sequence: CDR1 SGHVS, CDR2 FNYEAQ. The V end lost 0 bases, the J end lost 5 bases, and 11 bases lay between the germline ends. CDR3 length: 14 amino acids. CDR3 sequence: CASSLAARGNEQYF. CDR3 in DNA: TGTGCCAGCAGCTTAGCGGCCAGGGGAAACGAGCAGTACTTC.

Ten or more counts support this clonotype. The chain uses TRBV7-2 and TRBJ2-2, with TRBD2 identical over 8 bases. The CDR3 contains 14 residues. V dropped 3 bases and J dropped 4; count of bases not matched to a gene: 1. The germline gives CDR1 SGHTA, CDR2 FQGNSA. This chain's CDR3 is CASSFTSGTGELFF. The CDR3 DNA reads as TGTGCCAGCAGCTTCACTAGCGGCACCGGGGAGCTGTTTTTT.

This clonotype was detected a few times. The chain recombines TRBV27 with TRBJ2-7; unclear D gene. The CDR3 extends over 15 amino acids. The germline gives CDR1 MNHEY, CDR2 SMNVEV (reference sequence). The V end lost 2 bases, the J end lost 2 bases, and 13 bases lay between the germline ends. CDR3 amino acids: CASSLRHGGAYEQYF. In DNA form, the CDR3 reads TGTGCCAGCAGTTTAAGACACGGTGGGGCCTACGAGCAGTACTTC.

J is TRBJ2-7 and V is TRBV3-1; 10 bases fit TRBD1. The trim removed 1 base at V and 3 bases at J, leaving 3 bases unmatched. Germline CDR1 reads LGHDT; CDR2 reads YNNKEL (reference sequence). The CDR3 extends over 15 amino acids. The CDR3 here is CASSQGTGGFYEQYF. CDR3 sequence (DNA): TGTGCCAGCAGCCAAGGGACAGGGGGTTTCTACGAGCAGTACTTC.

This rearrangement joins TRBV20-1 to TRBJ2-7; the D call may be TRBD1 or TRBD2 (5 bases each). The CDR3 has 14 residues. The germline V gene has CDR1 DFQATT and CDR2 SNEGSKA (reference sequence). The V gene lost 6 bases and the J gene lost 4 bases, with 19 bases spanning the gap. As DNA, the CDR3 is TGCAGTGCGCTGGGACCCTCTACACTTTACGAGCAGTACTTC. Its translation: CSALGPSTLYEQYF.

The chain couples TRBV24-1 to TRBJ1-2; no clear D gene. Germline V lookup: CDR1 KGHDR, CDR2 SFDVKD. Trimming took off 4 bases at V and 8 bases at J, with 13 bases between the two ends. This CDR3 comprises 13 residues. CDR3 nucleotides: TGTGCCACCAGTGAGTCCGGAGCAGTAGGCTACACCTTC. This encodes CATSESGAVGYTF.

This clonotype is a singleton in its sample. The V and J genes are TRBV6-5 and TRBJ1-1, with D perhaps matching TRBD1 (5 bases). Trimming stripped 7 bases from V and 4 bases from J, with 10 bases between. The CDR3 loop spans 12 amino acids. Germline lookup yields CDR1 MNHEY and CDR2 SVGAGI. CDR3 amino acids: CASKSGGTEAFF. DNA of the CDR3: TGTGCCAGCAAATCGGGGGGCACTGAAGCTTTCTTT.

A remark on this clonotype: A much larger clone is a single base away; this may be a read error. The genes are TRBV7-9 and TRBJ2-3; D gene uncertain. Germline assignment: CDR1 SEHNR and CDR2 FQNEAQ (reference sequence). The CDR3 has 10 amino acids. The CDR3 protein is CASSSDTQCF. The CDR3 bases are TGTGCCAGCAGCTCCGATACGCAGTGTTTT.

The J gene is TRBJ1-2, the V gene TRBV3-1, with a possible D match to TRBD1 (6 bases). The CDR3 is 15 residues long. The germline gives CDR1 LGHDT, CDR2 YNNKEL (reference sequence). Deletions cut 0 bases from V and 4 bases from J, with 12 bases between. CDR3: CASSQESRGLYGYTF. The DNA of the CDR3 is TGTGCCAGCAGCCAAGAGAGTCGGGGGCTCTATGGCTACACCTTC. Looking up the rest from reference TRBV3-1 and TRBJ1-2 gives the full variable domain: DTAVSQTPKYLVTQMGNDKSIKCEQNLGHDTMYWYKQDSKKFLKIMFSYNNKELIINETVPNRFSPKSPDKAHLNLHINSLELGDSAVYFCASSQESRGLYGYTFGSGTRLTVV.

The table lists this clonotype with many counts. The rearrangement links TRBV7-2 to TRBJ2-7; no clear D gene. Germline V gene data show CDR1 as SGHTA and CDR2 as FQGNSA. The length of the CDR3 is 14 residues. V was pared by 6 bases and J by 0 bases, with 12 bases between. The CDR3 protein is CASSPAGPSYEQYF. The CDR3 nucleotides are TGTGCCAGCAGTCCCGCCGGACCCTCCTACGAGCAGTACTTC.

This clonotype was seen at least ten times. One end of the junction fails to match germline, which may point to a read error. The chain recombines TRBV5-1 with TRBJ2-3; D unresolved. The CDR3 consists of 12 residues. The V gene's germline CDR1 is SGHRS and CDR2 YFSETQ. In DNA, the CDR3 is TGTGCCAGCAGCTTTGCAACAGATACGCAGTATTTT. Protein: CASSFATDTQYF. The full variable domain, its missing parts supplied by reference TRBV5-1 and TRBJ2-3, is KAGVTQTPRYLIKTRGQQVTLSCSPISGHRSVSWYQQTPGQGLQFLFEYFSETQRNKGNFPGRFSGRQFSNSRSEMNVSTLELGDSALYLCASSFATDTQYFGPGTRLTVL.